The rows below give T cell receptor beta chains drawn from one sample of a study of T-cell reconstitution after alpha-beta-depleted transplantation in children. TCRdb redid the calling of the PCR reads with MiXCR, one entry per CDR3 protein. In the table there are fewer than 700,000 distinct CDR3 sequences, approximately 12% of which are singletons. This sample comprised PBMCs, mostly from graft donor cells, obtained 360 days after TCRalphabeta/CD19-depleted stem cell transplant. The receptors here all came from a male patient younger than 18 who had a stem cell transplant for acute myeloid leukemia, so the T cells may come from the graft donor. The CDR3 runs from the conserved cysteine through the conserved F or W. The order of the fields is D gene, V gene, J gene, clone size, CDR3 DNA, CDR3 protein. The D gene is left open where the match is weak. Part of the rows lack a size; the others show once, few, many or a class for expanded clones.

d_gene: -
v_gene: TRBV14
j_gene: TRBJ2-7
abundance: few
CDR3nt: TGTGCCAGCAGCCATAACGGCCCCTACGAGCAGTACTTC
CDR3aa: CASSHNGPYEQYF

d_gene: -
v_gene: TRBV4-3
j_gene: TRBJ2-5
abundance: once
CDR3nt: TGCGCCAGCAGCCAAGTGCCAGAACCGCAAGCGCGCGAGACCCAGTACTTC
CDR3aa: CASSQVPEPQARETQYF

d_gene: -
v_gene: TRBV29-1
j_gene: TRBJ2-4
abundance: many
CDR3nt: TGCAGCGTTGCAGGAAACCTAGCCAAAAACATTCAGTACTTC
CDR3aa: CSVAGNLAKNIQYF

d_gene: TRBD2
v_gene: TRBV7-3
j_gene: TRBJ2-3
abundance: -
CDR3nt: TGTGCCAGCAGCCCCCGGGCCTCTAGCGGGCCAATCACAGATACGCAGTATTTT
CDR3aa: CASSPRASSGPITDTQYF

d_gene: -
v_gene: TRBV28
j_gene: TRBJ2-7
abundance: many
CDR3nt: TGTGCCAGCAGTCGCTTTCAGGGTCACTACGAGCAGTACTTC
CDR3aa: CASSRFQGHYEQYF

d_gene: TRBD2
v_gene: TRBV6-1
j_gene: TRBJ2-7
abundance: few
CDR3nt: TGTGCCAGCAGTCCCTGGACTAGCGGGGTATACGAGCAGTACTTC
CDR3aa: CASSPWTSGVYEQYF

d_gene: -
v_gene: TRBV29-1
j_gene: TRBJ2-7
abundance: few
CDR3nt: TGCAGCGGCACAGCATCGACAACGGGGGAGCAGTACTTC
CDR3aa: CSGTASTTGEQYF

d_gene: TRBD1
v_gene: TRBV6-5
j_gene: TRBJ2-1
abundance: many
CDR3nt: TGTGCCAGCAGTTACGGGACAGGGGTCTCCCAAAAGTTCTTC
CDR3aa: CASSYGTGVSQKFF

d_gene: -
v_gene: TRBV28
j_gene: TRBJ2-3
abundance: -
CDR3nt: TGTGCCAGCGTTCAGGGTACAGATACGCAGTATTTT
CDR3aa: CASVQGTDTQYF

d_gene: TRBD2
v_gene: TRBV4-1
j_gene: TRBJ2-1
abundance: -
CDR3nt: TGCGCCAGCAGCCAAGGACTAGCGCGAGCGGGGGCGCAGTTCTTC
CDR3aa: CASSQGLARAGAQFF

d_gene: -
v_gene: TRBV5-5
j_gene: TRBJ1-1
abundance: -
CDR3nt: TGTGCCAGCAGCTTGGTCGAAACAACGAACACTGAAGCTTTCTTT
CDR3aa: CASSLVETTNTEAFF

d_gene: TRBD1
v_gene: TRBV20-1
j_gene: TRBJ2-2
abundance: -
CDR3nt: TGCAGTGCTAGACCAACCTCAGGGCCCAGGGGGCGCAACACCGGGGAGCTGTTTTTT
CDR3aa: CSARPTSGPRGRNTGELFF

d_gene: TRBD2
v_gene: TRBV20-1
j_gene: TRBJ2-1
abundance: few
CDR3nt: TGCAGTGCTAGAGAGGTAGCGGGAGGGAGGCCCCATGAGCAGTTCTTC
CDR3aa: CSAREVAGGRPHEQFF

d_gene: -
v_gene: TRBV3-1
j_gene: TRBJ2-1
abundance: many
CDR3nt: TGTGCCAGCAGCCAAGGGCACGTAGGGCAGGAGATCTTC
CDR3aa: CASSQGHVGQEIF

d_gene: TRBD2
v_gene: TRBV6-1
j_gene: TRBJ2-1
abundance: few
CDR3nt: TGTGCCAGCAGTATAGCGGGAGGGCGCTACAATGAGCAGTTCTTC
CDR3aa: CASSIAGGRYNEQFF

d_gene: -
v_gene: TRBV6-2/TRBV6-3
j_gene: TRBJ2-3
abundance: few
CDR3nt: TGTGCCAGCAGTTACTCCTGGAGGAACGGTTGGACGCAGTATTTT
CDR3aa: CASSYSWRNGWTQYF

d_gene: TRBD1
v_gene: TRBV12-3/TRBV12-4
j_gene: TRBJ1-5
abundance: -
CDR3nt: TGTGCCAGCAGTTTGGGACAGGGAATGGAGGGCAATCAGCCCCAGCATTTT
CDR3aa: CASSLGQGMEGNQPQHF

d_gene: -
v_gene: TRBV7-2
j_gene: TRBJ1-2
abundance: -
CDR3nt: TGTGCCAGCAGCTTGGGGTTTTCCGCTTCTGACTACACCTTC
CDR3aa: CASSLGFSASDYTF

d_gene: -
v_gene: TRBV5-4
j_gene: TRBJ2-5
abundance: -
CDR3nt: TGTGCCAGCAGCTTGGGGTTGGGCAGGAGGAGTGAGACCCAGTACTTC
CDR3aa: CASSLGLGRRSETQYF

d_gene: -
v_gene: TRBV29-1
j_gene: TRBJ2-7
abundance: few
CDR3nt: TGCAGCGTTGGTAGCTGGGGCTCCTACGAGCAGTACTTC
CDR3aa: CSVGSWGSYEQYF

d_gene: -
v_gene: TRBV20-1
j_gene: TRBJ2-7
abundance: -
CDR3nt: TGCAGTGCTTCTAAGTCAGGGGTCTACGAGCAGTACTTC
CDR3aa: CSASKSGVYEQYF

d_gene: -
v_gene: TRBV20-1
j_gene: TRBJ2-5
abundance: few
CDR3nt: TGCAGTGCTAGGGGGGGAGCCCAAGAGACCCAGTACTTC
CDR3aa: CSARGGAQETQYF

d_gene: TRBD2
v_gene: TRBV28
j_gene: TRBJ2-4
abundance: many
CDR3nt: TGTGCCATCAGCGGGAGGTCGGTCAAAAACATTCAGTACTTC
CDR3aa: CAISGRSVKNIQYF

d_gene: TRBD1
v_gene: TRBV7-9
j_gene: TRBJ2-7
abundance: -
CDR3nt: TGTGCCAGCAGCTTAGTGGGACAGATTTCCTACGAGCAGTACTTC
CDR3aa: CASSLVGQISYEQYF

d_gene: TRBD2
v_gene: TRBV7-9
j_gene: TRBJ2-7
abundance: many
CDR3nt: TGTGCCAGCAGCTTCGTCGGGGGGTGGGAGCAGTACTTC
CDR3aa: CASSFVGGWEQYF

d_gene: TRBD1
v_gene: TRBV6-2/TRBV6-3
j_gene: TRBJ1-1
abundance: few
CDR3nt: TGTGCCAGCAGTTCCACCGCTTCTCCCAGGGGGCAGGAGACTGAAGCTTTCTTT
CDR3aa: CASSSTASPRGQETEAFF

d_gene: -
v_gene: TRBV28
j_gene: TRBJ2-1
abundance: many
CDR3nt: TGTGCCAGCAGTGGGGATGGGAGCCGCCTTGGCTACAATGAGCAGTTCTTC
CDR3aa: CASSGDGSRLGYNEQFF

d_gene: TRBD1
v_gene: TRBV5-1
j_gene: TRBJ2-7
abundance: -
CDR3nt: TGCGCCAGCAGCTTGGGTTGGCCGGGACAGGGTGTCTACGAGCAGTACTTC
CDR3aa: CASSLGWPGQGVYEQYF

d_gene: TRBD2
v_gene: TRBV7-3
j_gene: TRBJ2-2
abundance: many
CDR3nt: TGTGCCAGCAGCTCCCTAGCGGGAGGCACCGGGGAGCTGTTTTTT
CDR3aa: CASSSLAGGTGELFF

d_gene: -
v_gene: TRBV27
j_gene: TRBJ1-1
abundance: few
CDR3nt: TGTGCCAGATCCCGGGTGGGGCGAGTAGTTGGCACTGAAGCTTTCTTT
CDR3aa: CARSRVGRVVGTEAFF

d_gene: TRBD1
v_gene: TRBV28
j_gene: TRBJ2-1
abundance: few
CDR3nt: TGTGCCAGCAGAGTGGGACAGGGGATGGTCAATGAGCAGTTCTTC
CDR3aa: CASRVGQGMVNEQFF

d_gene: -
v_gene: TRBV5-1
j_gene: TRBJ2-5
abundance: -
CDR3nt: TGCGCCAGCAGCCCTGGGGGGCCCCAAGAGACCCAGTACTTC
CDR3aa: CASSPGGPQETQYF

d_gene: -
v_gene: TRBV28
j_gene: TRBJ2-5
abundance: -
CDR3nt: TGTGCCAGCAGTCCTCTCCTGACAGGCCAAGAGACCCAGTACTTC
CDR3aa: CASSPLLTGQETQYF

d_gene: -
v_gene: TRBV11-1
j_gene: TRBJ2-7
abundance: -
CDR3nt: TGTGCCAGCAGCTTGGACAGTTATTCCTACGAGCAGTACTTC
CDR3aa: CASSLDSYSYEQYF

d_gene: -
v_gene: TRBV2
j_gene: TRBJ1-2
abundance: -
CDR3nt: TGTGCCAGCAGCGAGAGAGGCTACACCTTC
CDR3aa: CASSERGYTF

d_gene: TRBD1
v_gene: TRBV5-1
j_gene: TRBJ2-3
abundance: few
CDR3nt: TGCGCCAGCAGCTTGACGACAGGGGCAGATACGCAGTATTTT
CDR3aa: CASSLTTGADTQYF

d_gene: -
v_gene: TRBV5-8
j_gene: TRBJ2-7
abundance: -
CDR3nt: TGTGCCAGCAGCGGTGCCCCGGTAGGCGAGCAGTACTTC
CDR3aa: CASSGAPVGEQYF

d_gene: -
v_gene: TRBV30
j_gene: TRBJ2-3
abundance: -
CDR3nt: TGTGCCCAGGTGAAAGCGGAAGGGGGAGATACGCAGTATTTT
CDR3aa: CAQVKAEGGDTQYF

d_gene: -
v_gene: TRBV27
j_gene: TRBJ2-2
abundance: few
CDR3nt: TGTGCCAGCAGCACGCCGTTACGCACCGGGGAGCTGTTTTTT
CDR3aa: CASSTPLRTGELFF

d_gene: TRBD1
v_gene: TRBV6-5
j_gene: TRBJ1-6
abundance: few
CDR3nt: TGTGCCAGCAGTTACGGGACAGGGAACACCTATAATTCACCCCTCCACTTT
CDR3aa: CASSYGTGNTYNSPLHF

d_gene: -
v_gene: TRBV12-3/TRBV12-4
j_gene: TRBJ2-7
abundance: -
CDR3nt: TGTGCCAGCAGTTCTCAGGACAGTTTATACTACGAGCAGTACTTC
CDR3aa: CASSSQDSLYYEQYF

d_gene: -
v_gene: TRBV29-1
j_gene: TRBJ2-7
abundance: many
CDR3nt: TGCAGCGTTGGAACGACTGAGTCCTACGAGCAGTACTTC
CDR3aa: CSVGTTESYEQYF

d_gene: TRBD1
v_gene: TRBV10-3
j_gene: TRBJ1-1
abundance: few
CDR3nt: TGTGCCATCGGGCCCGGACAGGGGGGCACTGAAGCTTTCTTT
CDR3aa: CAIGPGQGGTEAFF

d_gene: -
v_gene: TRBV11-2
j_gene: TRBJ2-5
abundance: many
CDR3nt: TGTGCCAGCAGCTTAGATTTGCTTCTTCAAGAGACCCAGTACTTC
CDR3aa: CASSLDLLLQETQYF

d_gene: -
v_gene: TRBV20-1
j_gene: TRBJ2-1
abundance: many
CDR3nt: TGCAGTGCTAGAGATCCGTGGGGGTCCTACAATGAGCAGTTCTTC
CDR3aa: CSARDPWGSYNEQFF

d_gene: -
v_gene: TRBV6-5
j_gene: TRBJ2-7
abundance: many
CDR3nt: TGTGCCAGCAGTTTGTACGGGGCGTTGGAGCAGTACTTC
CDR3aa: CASSLYGALEQYF

d_gene: -
v_gene: TRBV7-3
j_gene: TRBJ2-2
abundance: few
CDR3nt: TGTGCCAGCAGCGCCGGGCGGAGGTTACCTACCGGGGAGCTGTTTTTT
CDR3aa: CASSAGRRLPTGELFF

d_gene: TRBD1
v_gene: TRBV20-1
j_gene: TRBJ1-6
abundance: -
CDR3nt: TGCAGTGTGTCCCCCCCTATGGGACAGGGTTCCCCGTTATCCTATAATTCACCCCTCCACTTT
CDR3aa: CSVSPPMGQGSPLSYNSPLHF

d_gene: -
v_gene: TRBV19
j_gene: TRBJ2-1
abundance: many
CDR3nt: TGTGCCAGTAGTTGGGTCAATGAGCAGTTCTTC
CDR3aa: CASSWVNEQFF

d_gene: TRBD1
v_gene: TRBV12-3/TRBV12-4
j_gene: TRBJ2-3
abundance: many
CDR3nt: TGTGCCAGCAGTGGCGGACAGGGGATAGATACGCAGTATTTT
CDR3aa: CASSGGQGIDTQYF

d_gene: TRBD2
v_gene: TRBV7-2
j_gene: TRBJ2-5
abundance: -
CDR3nt: TGTGCCAGCAGCCGGGCGAGACTAGCGGTCCTTCAAGAGACCCAGTACTTC
CDR3aa: CASSRARLAVLQETQYF

d_gene: -
v_gene: TRBV7-9
j_gene: TRBJ2-7
abundance: -
CDR3nt: TGTGCCAGCAGCACAGGGGGCTTAGCGGGAGTTGGCTACGAGCAGTACTTC
CDR3aa: CASSTGGLAGVGYEQYF

d_gene: TRBD2
v_gene: TRBV20-1
j_gene: TRBJ2-1
abundance: many
CDR3nt: TGCAGTGCTAGAGGCCCGACTAGCGGGAGTGAGCAGTTCTTC
CDR3aa: CSARGPTSGSEQFF